What follows are 6 T cell receptor beta chains derived from one specimen sequenced in a study of patients and donors after allogeneic stem cell transplantation. TCRdb re-derived calls from the RT-PCR reads in MiXCR, one entry per CDR3 protein. In the table there are approximately 99,000 distinct CDR3 sequences, around 36% of which are singletons. Sequences were obtained from blood, either unsorted or a sorted T cell fraction (not recorded which). These receptors came from a human donor who was either an allogeneic HSCT recipient or a stem cell or donor lymphocyte infusion donor (not recorded which). It is not recorded whose cells these are; they may come from a transplant donor.

V usage is TRBV5-1 and J usage is TRBJ2-5; possible D gene TRBD1, 5 bases. V shed 0 bases and J shed 0 bases, with 15 bases lying between them. The germline gives CDR1 SGHRS, CDR2 YFSETQ. CDR3 size: 17 residues. The chain's CDR3 is CASSLALQGANQETQYF. The CDR3 DNA follows: TGCGCCAGCAGCTTGGCCCTTCAGGGCGCGAACCAAGAGACCCAGTACTTC.

A few counts support this clonotype. This chain uses TRBV20-1 with TRBJ2-7; 10 bases align to TRBD1. The ends lost 3 bases at V and 5 bases at J; junction bases unmatched: 7. The CDR3 has 14 residues. CDR1 is DFQATT, CDR2 SNEGSKA, per germline (reference sequence). The CDR3 loop is CSASQLDRGNEQYF. CDR3 nucleotides: TGCAGTGCTAGTCAGCTGGACAGGGGGAACGAGCAGTACTTC.

In nucleotides, the CDR3 is TGCAGCGTTGAAGGCCGCCTAAGTCCCACAGATACGCAGTATTTT. It specifies CSVEGRLSPTDTQYF. The rearrangement links TRBV29-1 to TRBJ2-3; D gene unclear. CDR1 and CDR2 (germline): SQVTM, ANQGSEA. Trimming shortened V by 1 base and J by 2 bases, and 13 bases separated the two germline ends. The CDR3 has 15 residues.

V usage is TRBV3-1 and J usage is TRBJ2-7, with 7 bases identical to TRBD1. Trimming took 1 base from V and 12 from J; bases not matched to a gene: 12. Per the germline V gene, CDR1 is LGHDT and CDR2 is YNNKEL (reference sequence). The CDR3 consists of 14 residues. The CDR3 DNA is TGTGCCAGCAGCCAAGGGACAGGCCTGTCGGGGATGTACTTC. Encoded protein: CASSQGTGLSGMYF.

This clonotype was counted only a few times. The CDR3 DNA sequence: TGTGCCAGCAGGGGCAGGGGCAGGTATGGCTACACCTTC. Translation gives CASRGRGRYGYTF. The chain uses TRBV2 and TRBJ1-2; weak D call: TRBD1 (6 bases). The CDR3 is made up of 13 amino acids. Germline CDR1 is SNHLY and CDR2 is FYNNEI. The V end was cut by 6 bases, the J end by 5 bases, with 13 bases between.

The genes are TRBV28 and TRBJ2-7; tentatively, D is TRBD1 (5 bases). The CDR3 runs to 14 residues. CDR1 MDHEN and CDR2 SYDVKM come from the germline V gene. With 6 bases removed from V and 1 base from J, the gap between germline ends came to 13 bases. The CDR3 DNA follows: TGTGCCAGCAGAGGGCAGGGTCGGTCCTACGAGCAGTACTTC. Protein product: CASRGQGRSYEQYF.